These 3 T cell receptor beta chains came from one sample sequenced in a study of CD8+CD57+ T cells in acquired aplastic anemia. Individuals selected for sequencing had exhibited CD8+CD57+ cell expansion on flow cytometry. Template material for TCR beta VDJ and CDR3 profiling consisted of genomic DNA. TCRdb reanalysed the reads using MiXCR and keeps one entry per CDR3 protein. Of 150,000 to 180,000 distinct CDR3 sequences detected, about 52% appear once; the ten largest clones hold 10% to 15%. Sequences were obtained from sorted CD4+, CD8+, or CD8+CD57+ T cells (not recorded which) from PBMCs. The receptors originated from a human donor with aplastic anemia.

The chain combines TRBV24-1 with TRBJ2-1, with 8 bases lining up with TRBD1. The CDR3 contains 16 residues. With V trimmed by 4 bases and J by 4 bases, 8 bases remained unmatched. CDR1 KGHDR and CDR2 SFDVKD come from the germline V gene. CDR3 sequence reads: CATSEFQGAPYNEQFF. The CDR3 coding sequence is TGTGCCACCAGTGAATTTCAGGGGGCGCCTTACAATGAGCAGTTCTTC.

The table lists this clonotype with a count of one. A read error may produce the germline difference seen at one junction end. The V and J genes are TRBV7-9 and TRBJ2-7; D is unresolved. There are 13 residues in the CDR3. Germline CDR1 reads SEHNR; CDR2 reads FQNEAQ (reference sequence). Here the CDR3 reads CASYRESSYDQYF. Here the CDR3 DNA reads TGTGCCAGCTATAGGGAAAGCTCCTACGACCAGTACTTC.

CDR3 in DNA: TGTGCCATCAGTGAGCGGGGGGTGGAGTATGGCTACACCTTC. The encoded protein is CAISERGVEYGYTF. The V call is TRBV10-3, the J call TRBJ1-2; D possibly corresponds to TRBD1 (5 bases). V dropped 2 bases and J dropped 5 bases, with 12 bases sitting between them. CDR3 size: 14 residues. Germline V lookup: CDR1 ENHRY, CDR2 SYGVKD.